The T cell receptor (beta chain) described here comes from a study of cytomegalovirus exposure and HLA in healthy donors. Study-wide findings and caveats: A later analysis, which compared TCR beta chains of equal frequency, found the HLA-associated ones more clonally expanded.

In the case of this clone: Its target is not known.

Germline CDR1 and CDR2: MNHEY and SMNVEV (reference sequence). CDR3 length: 13 amino acids. Deletions cut 1 base from V and 8 bases from J, with 11 bases between. In the PCR, 60 Vbeta and 13 Jbeta primers were used. The data were produced by immunoSEQ multiplex PCR, yet TCRdb's version contains in-frame clones alone and is incomplete. The table has 130,000 to 150,000 clones, over 60% seen once. Healthy bone marrow donors made up the cohort. This receptor was obtained from a woman in her forties or fifties in good health and CMV-seronegative. J is TRBJ1-2 and V is TRBV27; D remains ambiguous. The sample comprised PBMCs. Written as DNA, the CDR3 is TGTGCCAGCAGTTTATACCCAGGATTGGGCTACACCTTC. It encodes CASSLYPGLGYTF.